Listed here are 26 T cell receptor beta chains from one sample, sequenced in a study of T cell repertoires in cytomegalovirus infection. One entry per CDR3 protein results from TCRdb running MiXCR on the reads. The data contain a few hundred thousand distinct CDR3 sequences, about 20% of them singletons. These receptors have no known antigen. Specimen: cultured PBMCs, collected from culture after CMV antigen stimulation. These receptors were collected from a human donor in good health (CMV status not recorded). Some clones in this sample may be carry-over from other donors' samples.

The sample holds many counts of this clonotype. CDR3 residues: CASSFNRVYGYTF. The CDR3 bases are TGTGCCAGCAGTTTTAACAGGGTCTATGGCTACACCTTC. The chain joins TRBV27 to TRBJ1-2, with D maybe TRBD1 (6 bases). Trimming removed 3 bases from V and 4 bases from J, with 9 bases in between. This CDR3 contains 13 residues. Germline CDR1 is MNHEY and CDR2 is SMNVEV (reference sequence).

This clonotype was counted many times. The CDR3 coding sequence is TGTGCCAGCTCACCTTCGGCAGGGGATTCACCCCTCCACTTT. As protein: CASSPSAGDSPLHF. The chain is built from TRBV18 and TRBJ1-6; possibly TRBD1 for D (6 bases). The CDR3 has 14 amino acids. CDR1 is KGHSH, CDR2 LQKENI, per germline. V was pared by 3 bases and J by 8 bases, with 11 bases between.

This clonotype has at least ten counts. The chain links TRBV7-2 to TRBJ1-4, with 7 positions matching TRBD1. The J segment lost 8 bases and the V segment lost 1 base, leaving 7 bases of the junction unmatched. Germline lookup yields CDR1 SGHTA and CDR2 FQGNSA. This CDR3 is 15 amino acids long. The CDR3 region is CASSLGGGQFEKLFF. In nucleotides, the CDR3 is TGTGCCAGCAGCTTAGGCGGGGGACAGTTCGAAAAACTGTTTTTT.

There are a few counts of this clonotype. The chain couples TRBV6-2 or TRBV6-3 to TRBJ1-5; 8 bases fit TRBD1. Germline V gene sequence: CDR1 MNHEY, CDR2 SVGEGT. CDR3 size: 15 residues. V shed 2 bases, J shed 4 bases, and the junction held 4 bases outside the gene matches. The CDR3 sequence: CASSYGQGANQPQHF. The CDR3 nucleotides are TGTGCCAGCAGTTACGGGCAGGGGGCGAATCAGCCCCAGCATTTT.

The table lists this clonotype with a few counts. This rearrangement joins TRBV6-6 to TRBJ1-5; the D is unclear. This CDR3 comprises 13 residues. CDR1 and CDR2 (germline): MNHNY, SVGAGI (reference sequence). Trimming removed 7 bases from V and 3 bases from J, with 10 bases in between. The CDR3, as DNA: TGTGCCAGCAAGCCGCAACCCAATCAGCCCCAGCATTTT. It is translated as CASKPQPNQPQHF.

This clonotype is deemed medium-sized. The chain couples TRBV7-8 to TRBJ2-5; 7 positions agree with TRBD2. V was clipped by 5 bases and J by 8 bases; unmatched bases: 11. Germline V gene data show CDR1 as SGHVS and CDR2 as FQNEAQ. The CDR3 is 14 residues long. The CDR3 coding sequence is TGTGCCAGCAGCCTGATCGTGGGAGGGAGTACCCAGTACTTC. It codes for CASSLIVGGSTQYF.

The gene calls are TRBV12-3 or TRBV12-4 and TRBJ1-6; TRBD1 might be the D (5 bases). V was clipped by 6 bases and J by 7 bases, with 16 bases between them. This CDR3 has 15 residues. The CDR3 is CASRADRARNSPLHF. As DNA, the CDR3 is TGTGCCAGCAGAGCTGACAGAGCTCGGAATTCACCCCTCCACTTT.

This clonotype was observed a handful of times. This chain connects TRBV4-1 to TRBJ1-2; no reliable D call. With 0 bases removed from V and 8 bases from J, the gap between germline ends came to 16 bases. The germline V gene encodes CDR1 MGHRA and CDR2 YSYEKL. CDR3 length: 15 amino acids. The CDR3, as DNA: TGCGCCAGCAGCCAAGAGTCCGCATCCGTCCTGGGCTACACCTTC. It specifies CASSQESASVLGYTF.

The chain carries TRBV7-2 and TRBJ2-3; 8 bases match TRBD1. Germline trimming cut 4 bases from V and 1 base from J; bases unmatched to any gene: 7. The CDR3 contains 16 residues. Per germline, CDR1 SGHTA and CDR2 FQGNSA. The CDR3 here is CASSSPVTGGTDTQYF. CDR3 nucleotides: TGTGCCAGCAGCTCCCCTGTGACAGGGGGCACAGATACGCAGTATTTT.

This chain uses TRBV5-1 with TRBJ1-1; TRBD1 matches at 7 bases. Germline CDR1 is SGHRS and CDR2 is YFSETQ. The CDR3 has 13 residues. J was trimmed by 3 bases and V by 4 bases; bases with no gene match: 3. CDR3 sequence: CASSEDRDTEAFF. CDR3 DNA sequence: TGCGCCAGCAGCGAAGACAGGGACACTGAAGCTTTCTTT.

The chain uses TRBV7-6 and TRBJ2-5; D gene unclear. Trimming pared 4 bases from V and 9 bases from J, leaving 15 bases between. The CDR3 totals 13 residues. Per germline, CDR1 SGHVS and CDR2 FNYEAQ. CDR3 in DNA: TGTGCCAGCAGCTCGACGGACGGTAAGGCCCAGTACTTC. Translating it yields CASSSTDGKAQYF.

The genes are TRBV15 and TRBJ1-1; 7 bases map to TRBD1. Germline V gives CDR1 LNHNV, CDR2 YYDKDF (reference sequence). The CDR3 contains 13 residues. The ends lost 5 bases at V and 4 bases at J; junction bases unmatched: 4. CDR3 sequence reads: CATSDRDRTEAFF. The DNA of the CDR3 is TGTGCCACCAGCGACAGGGATCGCACTGAAGCTTTCTTT.

This chain uses TRBV12-3 or TRBV12-4 with TRBJ2-3, with D perhaps matching TRBD1 (5 bases). Trimming pared 2 bases from V and 4 bases from J, leaving 16 bases between. The length of the CDR3 is 16 residues. CDR3 protein: CASSLTESMGPDTQYF. The CDR3 bases are TGTGCCAGCAGTTTAACCGAGTCGATGGGGCCAGATACGCAGTATTTT.

This clonotype was recorded a few times. The chain employs TRBV7-2 and TRBJ2-3; D is uncertain. CDR1 SGHTA and CDR2 FQGNSA come from the germline V gene. The CDR3 contains 16 residues. Trimming stripped 6 bases from V and 0 bases from J, with 16 bases between. This CDR3 reads CASSPQTWASTDTQYF. The CDR3 region has the DNA TGTGCCAGCAGTCCTCAGACATGGGCCAGCACAGATACGCAGTATTTT.

The rearrangement joins TRBV7-9 to TRBJ2-3; D is possibly TRBD2 (6 bases). CDR1 and CDR2 from the germline V gene are SEHNR and FQNEAQ (reference sequence). CDR3 length equals 13 residues. The V and J ends lost 8 bases and 1 base respectively, with 10 bases between them. The CDR3 here is CASSGDGTDTQYF. The CDR3 region has the DNA TGTGCCAGCTCGGGGGACGGCACAGATACGCAGTATTTT. Supplemented by reference TRBV7-9 and TRBJ2-3, the full variable domain reads DTGVSQNPRHKITKRGQNVTFRCDPISEHNRLYWYRQTLGQGPEFLTYFQNEAQLEKSRLLSDRFSAERPKGSFSTLEIQRTEQGDSAMYLCASSGDGTDTQYFGPGTRLTVL.

This clonotype came up many times. The J gene is TRBJ1-4, the V gene TRBV7-2; D remains ambiguous. Germline V gene lookup returns CDR1 SGHTA and CDR2 FQGNSA. The CDR3 totals 16 residues. V lost 5 bases to trimming and J lost 8 bases, with 21 bases between them. The CDR3 region is CASSPRPSGGGEKLFF. The CDR3 DNA reads as TGTGCCAGCAGCCCCCGCCCGTCGGGAGGTGGAGAAAAACTGTTTTTT. Filled out from reference TRBV7-2 and TRBJ1-4, the complete variable domain reads GAGVSQSPSNKVTEKGKDVELRCDPISGHTALYWYRQSLGQGLEFLIYFQGNSAPDKSGLPSDRFSAERTGGSVSTLTIQRTQQEDSAVYLCASSPRPSGGGEKLFFGSGTQLSVL.

This clonotype was picked up a small number of times. J is TRBJ2-1 and V is TRBV7-9; TRBD1 agrees at 7 bases. CDR1 and CDR2 (germline): SEHNR, FQNEAQ (reference sequence). V shed 5 bases, J shed 13 bases, and the junction held 8 bases outside the gene matches. The CDR3 is 12 residues long. The CDR3 loop is CASSDVQGIQFF. Here the CDR3 DNA reads TGTGCCAGCAGCGACGTACAGGGGATACAGTTCTTC.

In its sample, this clonotype was seen a few times. The chain couples TRBV4-1 to TRBJ2-7; D unclear. The CDR3 consists of 13 residues. The germline V and J ends were trimmed by 4 bases and 3 bases, with 10 bases remaining between them. Germline V gene sequence: CDR1 MGHRA, CDR2 YSYEKL. Written as DNA, the CDR3 is TGCGCCAGCAGCCCACAACAAGGCTACGAGCAGTACGTC. This translates into CASSPQQGYEQYV.

This clonotype has just a few counts. The V and J genes are TRBV11-3 and TRBJ2-7; D possibly corresponds to TRBD2 (5 bases). Between the trimmed V and J ends, which lost 1 base and 7 bases, there was a span of 8 bases. The CDR3 loop spans 12 amino acids. Germline loops: CDR1 SGHNT, CDR2 YENEEA. The CDR3 region has the DNA TGTGCCAGCAGCTTAGGGACGGGGGAGCAGTACGTC. Amino acid sequence: CASSLGTGEQYV.

This clonotype showed up just a few times. J is TRBJ2-2 and V is TRBV28; D gene uncertain. V was shortened by 0 bases and J by 1 base, with 6 bases between the two germline ends. The CDR3 consists of 15 residues. CDR1 and CDR2 (germline): MDHEN, SYDVKM. CDR3 amino acids: CASSLWDGNTGELFF. The CDR3 nucleotides read TGTGCCAGCAGTTTATGGGACGGGAACACCGGGGAGCTGTTTTTT.

This clonotype came up many times. The chain combines TRBV7-2 with TRBJ2-3, with 9 bases lining up with TRBD1. J lost 1 base, V lost 5 bases, and 10 bases had no gene match. CDR3 length: 17 amino acids. CDR1 is SGHTA and CDR2 is FQGNSA in the germline V gene. Here the CDR3 DNA reads TGTGCCAGCAGCCTCAAGGGACAGGGAACCGGCACAGATACGCAGTATTTT. Translating gives CASSLKGQGTGTDTQYF.

There are many counts of this clonotype. V gene TRBV7-2 combines with J gene TRBJ2-5, with D possibly being TRBD2 (5 bases). Germline values: CDR1 SGHTA, CDR2 FQGNSA. V dropped 1 base and J dropped 3 bases, with 6 bases sitting between them. The CDR3 spans 13 residues. The CDR3 DNA sequence: TGTGCCAGCAGCTTAGTGCGGGAAGAGACCCAGTACTTC. Protein product: CASSLVREETQYF.

This clonotype occurred a few times. The chain links TRBV6-2 or TRBV6-3 to TRBJ2-1; 8 positions match TRBD2. V trimming: 2 bases; J trimming: 5 bases; junction bases outside the gene matches: 11. The length of the CDR3 is 17 residues. Per germline, CDR1 MNHEY and CDR2 SVGEGT. This chain's CDR3 is CASSYQLRAGGNNEQFF. The CDR3 bases are TGTGCCAGCAGTTACCAGCTTAGGGCGGGAGGCAACAATGAGCAGTTCTTC.

This clonotype came up many times. This sequence joins TRBV7-2 and TRBJ2-3, with 11 positions matching TRBD2. The V and J ends lost 6 bases and 5 bases, in that order; junction bases with no gene match: 4. Germline CDR1 reads SGHTA; CDR2 reads FQGNSA. This CDR3 has 14 amino acids. The CDR3, as DNA: TGTGCCAGCAGTCTAGCGGGAGGTGTAGATACGCAGTATTTT. Translating it yields CASSLAGGVDTQYF.

The chain links TRBV30 to TRBJ2-2, with unresolved D. This CDR3 comprises 14 residues. Looked up from germline, CDR1 is GTSNPN and CDR2 is SVGIG (reference sequence). Between the trimmed V and J ends, which lost 1 base and 4 bases, there was a span of 10 bases. The CDR3 here is CAWSEGSLTGELFF. CDR3 bases: TGTGCCTGGAGTGAAGGAAGTCTCACCGGGGAGCTGTTTTTT. Variable domain in full (rest from reference TRBV30 and TRBJ2-2): SQTIHQWPATLVQPVGSPLSLECTVEGTSNPNLYWYRQAAGRGLQLLFYSVGIGQISSEVPQNLSASRPQDRQFILSSKKLLLSDSGFYLCAWSEGSLTGELFFGEGSRLTVL.

The rearrangement links TRBV28 to TRBJ1-2, with TRBD1 matching 8 bases. This CDR3 comprises 15 residues. Germline V gene lookup returns CDR1 MDHEN and CDR2 SYDVKM. V gave up 5 bases and J gave up 6 bases; unmatched junction bases: 11. CDR3 nucleotides: TGTGCCAGCAGTCCCATTGGGGCAGGGGGCAATGGCTACACCTTC. This gives the protein CASSPIGAGGNGYTF.